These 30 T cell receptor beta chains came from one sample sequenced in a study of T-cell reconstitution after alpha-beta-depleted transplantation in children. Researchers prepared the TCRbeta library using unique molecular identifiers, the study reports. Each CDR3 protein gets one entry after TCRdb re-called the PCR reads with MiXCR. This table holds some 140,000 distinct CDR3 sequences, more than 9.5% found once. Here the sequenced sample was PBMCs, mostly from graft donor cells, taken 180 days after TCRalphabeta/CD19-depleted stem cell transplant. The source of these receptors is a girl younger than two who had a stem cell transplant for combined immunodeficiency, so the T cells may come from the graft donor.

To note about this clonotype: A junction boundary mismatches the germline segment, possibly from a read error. The CDR3, as DNA: TGTGCCAGCAGCTCAAGGACAGGGCCTTCCTACAATGAGCAGTCCTTC. Residues: CASSSRTGPSYNEQSF. The gene calls are TRBV7-9 and TRBJ2-1, with 8 positions matching TRBD1. Germline CDR1 reads SEHNR; CDR2 reads FQNEAQ (reference sequence). The CDR3 loop spans 16 amino acids.

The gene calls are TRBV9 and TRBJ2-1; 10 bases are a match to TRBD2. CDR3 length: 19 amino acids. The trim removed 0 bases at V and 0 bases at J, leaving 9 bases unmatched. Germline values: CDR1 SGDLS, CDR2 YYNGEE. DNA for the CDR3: TGTGCCAGCAGCGTAGCGCTAGCGGGAGTGCGGAGCTCCTACAATGAGCAGTTCTTC. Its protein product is CASSVALAGVRSSYNEQFF.

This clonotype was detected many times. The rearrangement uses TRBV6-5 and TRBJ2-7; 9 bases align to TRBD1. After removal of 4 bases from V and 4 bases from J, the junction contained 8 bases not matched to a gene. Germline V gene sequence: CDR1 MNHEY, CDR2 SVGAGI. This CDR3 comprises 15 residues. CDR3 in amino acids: CASSLGGTGKYEQYF. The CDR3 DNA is TGTGCCAGCAGTTTGGGGGGGACAGGGAAGTACGAGCAGTACTTC.

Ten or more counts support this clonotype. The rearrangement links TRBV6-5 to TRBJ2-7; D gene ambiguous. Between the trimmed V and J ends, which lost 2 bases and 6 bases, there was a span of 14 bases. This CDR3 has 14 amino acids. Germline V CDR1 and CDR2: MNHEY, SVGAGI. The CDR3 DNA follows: TGTGCCAGCAGTTACGTAGATTCCAATGGCGAGCAGTACTTC. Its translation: CASSYVDSNGEQYF.

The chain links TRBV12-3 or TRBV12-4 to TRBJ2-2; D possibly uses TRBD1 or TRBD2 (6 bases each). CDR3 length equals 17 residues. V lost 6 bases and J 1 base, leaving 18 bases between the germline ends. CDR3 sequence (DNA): TGTGCCAGCAGCCCCGGGGGCGCGGGACTGAACACCGGGGAGCTGTTTTTT. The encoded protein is CASSPGGAGLNTGELFF.

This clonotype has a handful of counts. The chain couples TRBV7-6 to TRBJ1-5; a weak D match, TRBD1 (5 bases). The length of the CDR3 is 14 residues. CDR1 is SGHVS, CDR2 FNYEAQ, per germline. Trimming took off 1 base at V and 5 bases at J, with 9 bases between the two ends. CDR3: CASSLGLGDQPQHF. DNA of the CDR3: TGTGCCAGCAGCTTAGGTCTGGGGGATCAGCCCCAGCATTTT.

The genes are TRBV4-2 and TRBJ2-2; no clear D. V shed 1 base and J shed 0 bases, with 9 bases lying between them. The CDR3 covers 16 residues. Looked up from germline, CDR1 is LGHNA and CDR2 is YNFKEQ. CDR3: CASSQGPSPNTGELFF. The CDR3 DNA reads TGTGCCAGCAGCCAAGGCCCCAGCCCGAACACCGGGGAGCTGTTTTTT.

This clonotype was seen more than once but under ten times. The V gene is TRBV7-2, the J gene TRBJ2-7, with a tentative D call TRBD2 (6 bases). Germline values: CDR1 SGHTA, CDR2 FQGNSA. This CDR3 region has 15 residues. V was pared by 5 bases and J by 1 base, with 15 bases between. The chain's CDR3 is CASSQGLLGSYEQYF. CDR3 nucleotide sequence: TGTGCCAGCAGCCAGGGACTTTTAGGGTCCTACGAGCAGTACTTC.

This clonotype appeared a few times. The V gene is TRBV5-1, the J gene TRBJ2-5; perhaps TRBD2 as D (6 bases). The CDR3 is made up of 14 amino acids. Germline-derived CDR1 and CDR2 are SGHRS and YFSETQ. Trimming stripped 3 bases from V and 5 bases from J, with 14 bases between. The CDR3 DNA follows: TGCGCCAGCAGCTCGCGGGGCCCTAAGGAGACCCAGTACTTC. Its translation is CASSSRGPKETQYF.

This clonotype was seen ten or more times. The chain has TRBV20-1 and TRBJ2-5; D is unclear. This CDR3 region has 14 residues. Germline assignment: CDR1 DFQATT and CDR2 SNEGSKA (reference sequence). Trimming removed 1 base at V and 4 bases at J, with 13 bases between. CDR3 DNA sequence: TGCAGTGCTAGAGTCGGTAGTTCGGGAGAGACCCAGTACTTC. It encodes CSARVGSSGETQYF.

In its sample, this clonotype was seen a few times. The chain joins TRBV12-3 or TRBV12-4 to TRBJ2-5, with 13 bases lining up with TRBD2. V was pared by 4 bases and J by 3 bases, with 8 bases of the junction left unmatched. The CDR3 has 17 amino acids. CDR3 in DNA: TGTGCCAGCAGTTCCCAGACTAGCGGGAGGTATGAAGAGACCCAGTACTTC. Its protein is CASSSQTSGRYEETQYF.

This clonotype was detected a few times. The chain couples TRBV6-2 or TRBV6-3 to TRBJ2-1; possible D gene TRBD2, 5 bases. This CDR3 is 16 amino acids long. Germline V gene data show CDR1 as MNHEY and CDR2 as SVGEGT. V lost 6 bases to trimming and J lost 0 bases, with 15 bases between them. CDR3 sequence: CASRREGSGSYNEQFF. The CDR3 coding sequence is TGTGCCAGCAGGAGAGAGGGTTCAGGCTCCTACAATGAGCAGTTCTTC.

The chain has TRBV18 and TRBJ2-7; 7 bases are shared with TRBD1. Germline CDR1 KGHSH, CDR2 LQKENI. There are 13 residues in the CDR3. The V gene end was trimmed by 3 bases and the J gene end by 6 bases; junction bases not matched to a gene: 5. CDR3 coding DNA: TGTGCCAGCTCACCCAGAAACAGGGGCGAGCAGTACTTC. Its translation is CASSPRNRGEQYF.

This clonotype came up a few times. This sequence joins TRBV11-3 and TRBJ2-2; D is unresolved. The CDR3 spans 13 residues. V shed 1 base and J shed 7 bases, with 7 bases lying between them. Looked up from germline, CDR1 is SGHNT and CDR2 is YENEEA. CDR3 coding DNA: TGTGCCAGCAGCTTAGTACGTGGCGGGGAGCTGTTTTTT. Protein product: CASSLVRGGELFF.

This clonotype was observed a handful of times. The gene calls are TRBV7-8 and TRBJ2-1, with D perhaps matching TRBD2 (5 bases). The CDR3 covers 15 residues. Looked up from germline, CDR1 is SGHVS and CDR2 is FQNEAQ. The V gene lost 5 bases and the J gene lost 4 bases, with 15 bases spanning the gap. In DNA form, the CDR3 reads TGTGCCAGCAGCCCCAGGTTTCTAGCATACAATGAGCAGTTCTTC. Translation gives CASSPRFLAYNEQFF.

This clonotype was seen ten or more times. CDR3 amino acids: CAISVAGEGYEQYF. The CDR3 region has the DNA TGTGCCATCAGTGTAGCGGGAGAAGGGTACGAGCAGTACTTC. V gene TRBV10-3 combines with J gene TRBJ2-7, with 9 bases aligning to TRBD2. Germline CDR1 reads ENHRY; CDR2 reads SYGVKD. This CDR3 region has 14 residues. The V segment lost 4 bases and the J segment 4 bases; nucleotides outside the gene matches: 5.

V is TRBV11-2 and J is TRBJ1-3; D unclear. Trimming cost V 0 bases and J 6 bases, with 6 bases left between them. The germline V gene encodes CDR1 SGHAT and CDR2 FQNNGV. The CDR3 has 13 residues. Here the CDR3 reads CASSLDLKNTIYF. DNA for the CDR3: TGTGCCAGCAGCTTAGATCTAAAAAACACCATATATTTT. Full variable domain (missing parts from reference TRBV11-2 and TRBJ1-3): EAGVAQSPRYKIIEKRQSVAFWCNPISGHATLYWYQQILGQGPKLLIQFQNNGVVDDSQLPKDRFSAERLKGVDSTLKIQPAKLEDSAVYLCASSLDLKNTIYFGEGSWLTVV.

CDR3 DNA sequence: TGTGCCATCAAACTGACTAGCGGGGTCTACGAGCAGTACTTC. Protein product: CAIKLTSGVYEQYF. This chain joins TRBV10-3 and TRBJ2-7; 11 nucleotides align to TRBD2. The CDR3 runs to 14 residues. The J segment lost 3 bases and the V segment lost 7 bases, leaving 5 bases of the junction unmatched. From germline, CDR1 is ENHRY and CDR2 SYGVKD.

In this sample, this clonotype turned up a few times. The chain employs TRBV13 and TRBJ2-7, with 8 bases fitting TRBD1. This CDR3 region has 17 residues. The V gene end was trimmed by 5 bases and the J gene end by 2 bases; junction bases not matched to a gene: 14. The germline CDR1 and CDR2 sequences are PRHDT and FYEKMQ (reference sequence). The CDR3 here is CASSPNPGGQGTYEQYF. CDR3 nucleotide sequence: TGTGCCAGCAGCCCCAACCCAGGGGGCCAAGGGACCTACGAGCAGTACTTC.

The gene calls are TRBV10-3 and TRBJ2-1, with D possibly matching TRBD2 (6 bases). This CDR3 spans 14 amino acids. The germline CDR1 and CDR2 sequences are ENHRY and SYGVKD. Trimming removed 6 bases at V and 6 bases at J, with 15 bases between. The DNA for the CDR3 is TGTGCCATCAGAGGGACTGGGAAAGGCAATGAGCAGTTCTTC. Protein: CAIRGTGKGNEQFF.

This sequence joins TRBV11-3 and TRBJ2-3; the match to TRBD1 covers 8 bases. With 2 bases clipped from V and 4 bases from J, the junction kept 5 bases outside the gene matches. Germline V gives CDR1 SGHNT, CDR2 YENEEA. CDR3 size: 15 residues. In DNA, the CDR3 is TGTGCCAGCAGCTTAAACCGACAGGGGTCAGATACGCAGTATTTT. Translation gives CASSLNRQGSDTQYF.

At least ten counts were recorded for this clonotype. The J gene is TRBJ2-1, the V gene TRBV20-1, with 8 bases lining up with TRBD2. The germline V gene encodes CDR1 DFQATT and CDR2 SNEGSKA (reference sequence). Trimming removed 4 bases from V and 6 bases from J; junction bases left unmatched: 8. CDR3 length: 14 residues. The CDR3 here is CSATPGLGVNEQFF. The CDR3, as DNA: TGCAGTGCTACCCCGGGACTAGGGGTCAATGAGCAGTTCTTC.

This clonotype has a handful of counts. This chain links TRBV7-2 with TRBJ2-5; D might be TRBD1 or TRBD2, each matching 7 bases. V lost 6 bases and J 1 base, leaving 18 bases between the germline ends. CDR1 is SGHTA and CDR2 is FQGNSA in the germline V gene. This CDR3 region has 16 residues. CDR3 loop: CASRTRGGGPQETQYF. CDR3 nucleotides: TGTGCCAGCAGGACCAGGGGGGGAGGGCCCCAAGAGACCCAGTACTTC. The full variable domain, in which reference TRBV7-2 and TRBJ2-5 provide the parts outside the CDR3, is GAGVSQSPSNKVTEKGKDVELRCDPISGHTALYWYRQSLGQGLEFLIYFQGNSAPDKSGLPSDRFSAERTGGSVSTLTIQRTQQEDSAVYLCASRTRGGGPQETQYFGPGTRLLVL.

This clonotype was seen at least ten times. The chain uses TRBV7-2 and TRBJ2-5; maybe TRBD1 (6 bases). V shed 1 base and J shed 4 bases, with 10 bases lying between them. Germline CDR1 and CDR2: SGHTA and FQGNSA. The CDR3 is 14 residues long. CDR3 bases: TGTGCCAGCAGCTTAGGTGGGACAATAGAGACCCAGTACTTC. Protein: CASSLGGTIETQYF.

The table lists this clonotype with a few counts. CDR3 in amino acids: CSAPASGGANEQFF. CDR3 nucleotides: TGCAGTGCCCCCGCTAGCGGGGGGGCCAATGAGCAGTTCTTC. The chain couples TRBV20-1 to TRBJ2-1; 12 bases are a match to TRBD2. The V segment lost 6 bases and the J segment 6 bases; nucleotides outside the gene matches: 6. The V gene's germline CDR1 is DFQATT and CDR2 SNEGSKA (reference sequence). CDR3 length: 14 residues.

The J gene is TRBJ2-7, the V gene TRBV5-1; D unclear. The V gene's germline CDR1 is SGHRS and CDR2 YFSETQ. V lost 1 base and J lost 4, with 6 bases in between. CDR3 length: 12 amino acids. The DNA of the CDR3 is TGCGCCAGCAGCTTGAATACGTACGAGCAGTACTTC. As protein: CASSLNTYEQYF. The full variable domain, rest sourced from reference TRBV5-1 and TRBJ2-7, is KAGVTQTPRYLIKTRGQQVTLSCSPISGHRSVSWYQQTPGQGLQFLFEYFSETQRNKGNFPGRFSGRQFSNSRSEMNVSTLELGDSALYLCASSLNTYEQYFGPGTRLTVT.

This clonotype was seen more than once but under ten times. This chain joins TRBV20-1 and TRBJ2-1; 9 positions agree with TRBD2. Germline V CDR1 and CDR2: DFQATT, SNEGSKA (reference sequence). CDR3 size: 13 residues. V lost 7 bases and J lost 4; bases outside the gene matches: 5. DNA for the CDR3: TGCAGTGTGCGGGGGGGTAGTTACAATGAGCAGTTCTTC. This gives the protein CSVRGGSYNEQFF.

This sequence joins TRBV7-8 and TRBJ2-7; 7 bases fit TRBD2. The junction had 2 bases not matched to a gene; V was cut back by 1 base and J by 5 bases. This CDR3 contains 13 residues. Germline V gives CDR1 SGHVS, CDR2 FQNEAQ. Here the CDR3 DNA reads TGTGCCAGCAGCTTAGGGACTAGGGACGAGCAGTACTTC. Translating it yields CASSLGTRDEQYF.

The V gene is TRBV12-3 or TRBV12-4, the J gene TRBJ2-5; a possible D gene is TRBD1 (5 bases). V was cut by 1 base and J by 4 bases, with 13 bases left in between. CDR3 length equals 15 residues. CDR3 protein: CASSLDVSQGETQYF. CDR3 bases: TGTGCCAGCAGTTTAGATGTGAGCCAGGGAGAGACCCAGTACTTC.

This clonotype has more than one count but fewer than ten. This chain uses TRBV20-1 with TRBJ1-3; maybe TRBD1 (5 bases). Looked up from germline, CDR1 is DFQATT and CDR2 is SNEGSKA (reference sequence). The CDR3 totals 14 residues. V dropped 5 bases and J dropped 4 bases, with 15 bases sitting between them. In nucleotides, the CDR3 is TGCAGTGCTCCCGGACTGGGGACCGGAAACACCATATATTTT. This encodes CSAPGLGTGNTIYF.